A selection of T cell receptor beta chains follows, all from one sample in a study of T cell changes during pregnancy in multiple sclerosis. Profiling relied on immunoSEQ multiplex PCR, and the TCRdb table lists in-frame clones only, not all of them. The sample lists about 75,000 clones, more than 80% seen once, with over 0.8% in the top ten. Sample: peripheral blood, taken in the first trimester of pregnancy. The source of these receptors is a female donor in good health, enrolled as a control in a pregnancy study. Both conserved end residues are part of each CDR3. D genes are given only for firm matches. Clone size, where shown, is once, few, many, or a class for clones that have expanded.

>TRBD1|TRBV5-1|few|TRBJ1-2
TGCGCCAGCAGCCCCCGGGACAGAAACTATGGCTACACCTTC
CASSPRDRNYGYTF
>.|TRBV28|.|TRBJ1-3
TGTGCCAGCAGTCCCCAGGGTCTAGGAAACACCATATATTTT
CASSPQGLGNTIYF
>TRBD2|TRBV12-5|few|TRBJ2-3
TGTGCTAGTGCCGGGGGGGGAGCGGGCACAGATACGCAGTATTTT
CASAGGGAGTDTQYF
>.|TRBV12-5|.|TRBJ1-4
TGTGCTAGTGGTTCGTATTATGATGAAAAACTGTTTTTT
CASGSYYDEKLFF
>.|TRBV7-8|once|TRBJ2-1
TGTGCCAGCAGCTTAAGTGTTGTGGGGCGGGGAAACACCAGGGATGAGCAGTTCTTC
CASSLSVVGRGNTRDEQFF
>.|TRBV7-2|.|TRBJ1-6
TGTGCCAGCAGCTTAGGACCGCGATCGACAGCCCTCCACTTT
CASSLGPRSTALHF
>.|TRBV7-6|.|TRBJ1-4
TGTGCCAGCAGCCCGACAGGTCTTAATGAAAAACTGTTTTTT
CASSPTGLNEKLFF
>TRBD1|TRBV5-4|.|TRBJ1-2
TGTGCCAGCAGCTTGGACAGGGGGGACGGATATGGCTACACCTTC
CASSLDRGDGYGYTF
>.|TRBV7-9|.|TRBJ1-2
TGTGCCAGCAGCTCTAACACAGGCTCTCTGCGAGGCTACACCTTC
CASSSNTGSLRGYTF
>.|TRBV10-2|once|TRBJ1-3
TGCGCCAGCAGTGAGTCAGGGGGAGTCTACACCATATATTTT
CASSESGGVYTIYF
>TRBD1|TRBV6-4|.|TRBJ2-5
TGTGCCAGCAGTGAATCGGGACAGGGAGGAGAGACCCAGTACTTC
CASSESGQGGETQYF
>.|TRBV7-6|.|TRBJ2-7
TGTGCCAGCAGCCCAGGGTTGGGATCTAATAGCTCCTACGAGCAGTACTTC
CASSPGLGSNSSYEQYF
>TRBD1|TRBV7-9|.|TRBJ1-3
TGTGCCAGCAGCCGGACAGGGGGCTCGAACACCATATATTTT
CASSRTGGSNTIYF
>.|TRBV9|.|TRBJ1-1
TGTGCCAGCAGCGTAGCTGCGGGGATTAATGAAGCTTTCTTT
CASSVAAGINEAFF
>.|TRBV11-3|.|TRBJ2-3
TGTGCCAGCAGTTTGACGGAGGGCGATACGCAGTATTTT
CASSLTEGDTQYF
>.|TRBV28|.|TRBJ1-1
TGTGCCAGCAGCCGCAACAGCAGGGGGAACACTGAAGCTTTCTTT
CASSRNSRGNTEAFF
>.|TRBV5-6|.|TRBJ2-7
TGTGCCAGCAGCTTGGTACAGGGCGCTTACGAGCAGTACTTC
CASSLVQGAYEQYF
>.|TRBV4-1|few|TRBJ1-2
TGCGCCAGCAGCCAAGGGCCCCTAGACTACTATGGCTACACCTTC
CASSQGPLDYYGYTF
>.|TRBV5-1|.|TRBJ2-3
TGCGCCAGCCGCGGACAAGAAACAGATACGCAGTATTTT
CASRGQETDTQYF
>.|TRBV6-6|.|TRBJ1-5
TGTGCCATCCGGACAGAGGGCCAGCCCCAGCATTTT
CAIRTEGQPQHF
>.|TRBV19|.|TRBJ1-5
TGTGCCAGTAGTAGACAGCCCAATCAGCCCCAGCATTTT
CASSRQPNQPQHF
>TRBD2|TRBV27|.|TRBJ2-1
TGTGCCAGCAGTGCGGACCAACCGGGACTAGCGGGAGCGATCTACAATGAGCAGTTCTTC
CASSADQPGLAGAIYNEQFF
>.|TRBV7-2|.|TRBJ1-6
TGTGCCAGCAGCTTTTACGGTTCACCCCTCCACTTT
CASSFYGSPLHF
>TRBD1|TRBV19|.|TRBJ1-4
TGTGCCAGTAGTACCACAGGGGCAACTAATGAAAAACTGTTTTTT
CASSTTGATNEKLFF
>.|TRBV16|.|TRBJ1-3
TGTGCCAGCAGCCAAACTCATACAGGGAGCTCTGGAAACACCATATATTTT
CASSQTHTGSSGNTIYF
>.|TRBV18|few|TRBJ1-1
TGTGCCAGCTCACCTACCGTTGGAAGGGGTGGTGAAGCTTTCTTT
CASSPTVGRGGEAFF
>TRBD1|TRBV11-3|.|TRBJ2-7
TGTGCCAGCAGCCCACCAACAGGGGACGAGCAGTACTTC
CASSPPTGDEQYF
>.|TRBV4-2|.|TRBJ2-7
TGTGCCAGCAGCCAAGGCCCTAGCAAGTCCTACGAGCAGTACTTC
CASSQGPSKSYEQYF
>.|TRBV7-9|.|TRBJ2-7
TGTGCCAGCAGACAGATCCAGGACAACGGCTCCTACGAGCAGTACTTC
CASRQIQDNGSYEQYF
>TRBD1|TRBV5-1|.|TRBJ1-2
TGCGCCAGCAGCTTGGGGGACAGGGTCTATGGCTACACCTTC
CASSLGDRVYGYTF
>.|TRBV27|.|TRBJ2-3
TGTGCCAGCAGCCTAGGAGCAAGTACAGATACGCAGTATTTT
CASSLGASTDTQYF
>.|TRBV27|.|TRBJ2-5
TGTGCCAGCAGTTTAGGGGGGCTAGCGGAAGAGACCCAGTACTTC
CASSLGGLAEETQYF
>.|TRBV19|.|TRBJ1-1
TGTGCCAGTACCCCGACAGGAACTGCGAACACTGAAGCTTTCTTT
CASTPTGTANTEAFF
>TRBD1|TRBV2|few|TRBJ1-1
TGTGCCAGCAGTGAAATCCCCCCAGGGGGCGAAGGTGCGATTGAAGCTTTCTTT
CASSEIPPGGEGAIEAFF
>TRBD2|TRBV28|.|TRBJ2-3
TGTGCCAGCAGTACAGGGACTAGCCCAGATACGCAGTATTTT
CASSTGTSPDTQYF
>TRBD1|TRBV28|.|TRBJ1-4
TGTGCCAGCAGGGGACAGGGATATGAAAAACTGTTTTTT
CASRGQGYEKLFF
>.|TRBV4-2|.|TRBJ1-2
TGTGCCAGCAGCCAAGAAGGACAGAGCACTAGAGCTAACTATGGCTACACCTTC
CASSQEGQSTRANYGYTF
>.|TRBV7-2|.|TRBJ1-2
TGTGCCAGCAGCTTAGGGGGGGACTATGGCTACACCTTC
CASSLGGDYGYTF